These T cell receptor beta chains were read from a single sample in a study of T cells expressing NK-cell markers. TCRdb reworked the 5' RACE reads into one entry per CDR3 protein, no DNA. The sample holds fewer than 200,000 distinct CDR3 sequences. The sample was blood T cells: a sorted CD56 or NKG2C T cell subset, CD4+ or CD8+ T cells, or bulk PBMC T cells (not recorded which). Receptor source: a woman between 18 and 69 years old in good health. The CDR3 runs from the conserved cysteine through the conserved F or W.

V: TRBV5-1
J: TRBJ1-3
CDR3: CASSFGQIGNTIYF

V: TRBV29-1
J: TRBJ2-3
CDR3: CSAWTSGIADTQYF

V: TRBV10-3
J: TRBJ2-5
CDR3: CAISRTGQGTETQYF

V: TRBV5-1
J: TRBJ2-5
CDR3: CASRPTSFQETQYF

V: TRBV10-3
J: TRBJ2-3
CDR3: CAIRGTVTDTQYF

V: TRBV7-8
J: TRBJ2-1
CDR3: CASSRDRQEQFF

V: TRBV28
J: TRBJ2-2
CDR3: CASSSGLAVTGELFF

V: TRBV28
J: TRBJ2-1
CDR3: CASIDTSTYNEQFF

V: TRBV9
J: TRBJ2-2
CDR3: CASSVLAEANTGELFF

V: TRBV5-1
J: TRBJ2-5
CDR3: CASSPNRFTQYF

V: TRBV18
J: TRBJ2-3
CDR3: CASSSGADTQYF

V: TRBV4-1
J: TRBJ1-1
CDR3: CASSQVRNRGTEAFF

V: TRBV10-3
J: TRBJ1-2
CDR3: CAISESRPDVDGYTF